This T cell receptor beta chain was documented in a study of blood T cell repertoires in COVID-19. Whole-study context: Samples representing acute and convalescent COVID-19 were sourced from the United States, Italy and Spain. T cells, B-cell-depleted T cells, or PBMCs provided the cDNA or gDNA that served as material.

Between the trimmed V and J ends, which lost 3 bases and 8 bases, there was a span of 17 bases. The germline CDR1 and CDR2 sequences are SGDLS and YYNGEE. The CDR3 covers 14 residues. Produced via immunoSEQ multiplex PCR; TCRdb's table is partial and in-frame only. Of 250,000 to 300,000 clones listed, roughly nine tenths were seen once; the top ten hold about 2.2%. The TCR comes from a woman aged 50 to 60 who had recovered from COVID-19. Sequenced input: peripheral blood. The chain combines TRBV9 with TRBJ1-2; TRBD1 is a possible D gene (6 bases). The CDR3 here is CASSEPPAGAGYTF. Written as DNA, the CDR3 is TGTGCCAGCAGCGAACCCCCCGCAGGGGCGGGCTACACCTTC.